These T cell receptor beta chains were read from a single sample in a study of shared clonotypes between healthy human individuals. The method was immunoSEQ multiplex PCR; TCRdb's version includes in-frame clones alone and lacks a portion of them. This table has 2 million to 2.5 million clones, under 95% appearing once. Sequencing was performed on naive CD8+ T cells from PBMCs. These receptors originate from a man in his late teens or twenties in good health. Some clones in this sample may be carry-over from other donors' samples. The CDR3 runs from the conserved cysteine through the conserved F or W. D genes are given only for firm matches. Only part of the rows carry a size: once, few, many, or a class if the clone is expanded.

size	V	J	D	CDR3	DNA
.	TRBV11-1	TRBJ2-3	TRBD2	CASSLGVSGKRELTRTQYF	TGTGCCAGCAGCTTAGGGGTCTCGGGGAAGCGGGAGCTGACCCGTACGCAGTATTTT
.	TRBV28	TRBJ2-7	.	CASSGPGSLPEQYF	TGTGCCAGCAGCGGGCCGGGCTCCCTCCCCGAGCAGTACTTC
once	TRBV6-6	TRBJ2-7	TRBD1	CASNDRGRSSYEQYF	TGTGCCAGCAACGACAGGGGCCGAAGCTCCTACGAGCAGTACTTC
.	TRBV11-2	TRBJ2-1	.	CASSLTPSEQFF	TGTGCCAGCAGCCTGACACCTTCGGAGCAGTTCTTC
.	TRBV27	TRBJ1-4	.	CASKRGPTNEKLFF	TGTGCCAGCAAGAGGGGACCAACTAATGAAAAACTGTTTTTT
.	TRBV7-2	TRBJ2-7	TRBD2	CASSWGGTYEQYF	TGTGCCAGCAGCTGGGGGGGGACCTACGAGCAGTACTTC
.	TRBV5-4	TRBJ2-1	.	CASRGGDNEQFF	TGTGCCAGCCGGGGCGGCGACAATGAGCAGTTCTTC
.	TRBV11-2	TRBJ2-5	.	CASSLLEGYQETQYF	TGTGCCAGCAGCTTATTGGAGGGGTACCAAGAGACCCAGTACTTC
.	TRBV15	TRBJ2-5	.	CASREESQETQYF	TGTGCCAGCAGGGAGGAGTCGCAAGAGACCCAGTACTTC
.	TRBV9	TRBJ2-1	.	CASGHRGSEQFF	TGTGCCAGCGGCCATCGGGGGTCCGAGCAGTTCTTC
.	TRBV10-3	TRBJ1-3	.	CAVHSGNTIYF	TGTGCCGTCCACTCTGGAAACACCATATATTTT
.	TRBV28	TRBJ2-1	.	CASSYIQSAGNEQFF	TGTGCCAGCAGTTATATCCAAAGCGCCGGCAATGAGCAGTTCTTC
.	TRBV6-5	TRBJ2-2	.	CASSYSSDTGELFF	TGTGCCAGCAGTTACTCTTCTGACACCGGGGAGCTGTTTTTT
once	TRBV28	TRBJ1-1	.	CASMLWNTEAFF	TGTGCCAGCATGTTATGGAACACTGAAGCTTTCTTT
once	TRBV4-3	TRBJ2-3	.	CASSQGTLTDTQYF	TGCGCCAGCAGCCAAGGTACCCTCACAGATACGCAGTATTTT
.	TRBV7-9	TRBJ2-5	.	CASSLGGQPETQYF	TGTGCCAGCAGCTTAGGTGGACAGCCGGAGACCCAGTACTTC
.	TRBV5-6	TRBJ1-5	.	CASIPLETSSNQPQHF	TGTGCCAGCATCCCATTAGAGACGTCGAGCAATCAGCCCCAGCATTTT
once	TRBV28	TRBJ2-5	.	CASSLRFGGEIEQYF	TGTGCCAGCAGTCTCCGGTTCGGAGGGGAAATAGAGCAGTACTTC
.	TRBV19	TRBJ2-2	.	CASRWDAGGARELFF	TGTGCCAGTAGATGGGACGCCGGTGGGGCCCGGGAGCTGTTTTTT
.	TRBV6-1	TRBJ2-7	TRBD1	CASSEGTGGPYEQYF	TGTGCCAGCAGTGAAGGGACAGGGGGTCCCTACGAGCAGTACTTC
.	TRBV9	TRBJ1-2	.	CASSVADGNYGYTF	TGTGCCAGCAGCGTAGCCGACGGGAACTATGGCTACACCTTC
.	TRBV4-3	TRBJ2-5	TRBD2	CASSQGIAGGRETQYF	TGCGCCAGCAGCCAAGGGATAGCGGGAGGTCGGGAGACCCAGTACTTC
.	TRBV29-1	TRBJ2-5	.	CSLIAQETQYF	TGCAGCTTAATAGCGCAAGAGACCCAGTACTTC
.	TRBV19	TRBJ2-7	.	CASSIAFLPGRRNEQYF	TGTGCCAGTAGTATAGCCTTCTTACCGGGAAGACGGAACGAGCAGTACTTC
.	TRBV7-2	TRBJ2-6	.	CASSLSKGAGGANVLTF	TGTGCCAGCAGCCTGTCGAAGGGGGCGGGAGGGGCCAACGTCCTGACTTTC
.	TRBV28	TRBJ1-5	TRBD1	CASSKSRQGSNQPQHF	TGTGCCAGCAGCAAGAGTCGACAGGGTAGCAATCAGCCCCAGCATTTT
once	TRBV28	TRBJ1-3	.	CASSGGVSGNTIYF	TGTGCCAGCAGTGGAGGCGTCTCTGGAAACACCATATATTTT
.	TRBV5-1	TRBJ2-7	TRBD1	CASSLGTGEQYF	TGCGCCAGCAGCTTGGGGACAGGTGAGCAGTACTTC
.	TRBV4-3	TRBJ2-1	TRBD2	CASSQGEGLGNEQFF	TGCGCCAGCAGCCAAGGGGAGGGTTTGGGCAATGAGCAGTTCTTC